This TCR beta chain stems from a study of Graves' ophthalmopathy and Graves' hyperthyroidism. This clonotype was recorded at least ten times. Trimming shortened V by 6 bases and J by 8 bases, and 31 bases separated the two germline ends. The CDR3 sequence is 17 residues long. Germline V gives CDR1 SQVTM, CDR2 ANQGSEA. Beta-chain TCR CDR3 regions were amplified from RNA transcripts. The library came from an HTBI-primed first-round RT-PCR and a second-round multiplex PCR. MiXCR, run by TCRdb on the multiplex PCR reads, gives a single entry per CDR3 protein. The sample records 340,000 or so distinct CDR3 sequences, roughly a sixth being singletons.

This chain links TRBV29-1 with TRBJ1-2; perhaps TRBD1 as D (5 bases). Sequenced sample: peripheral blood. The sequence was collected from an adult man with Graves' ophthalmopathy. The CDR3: CSVVDRDGQRGLWGYTF. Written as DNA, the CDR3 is TGCAGCGTGGTGGATCGGGACGGGCAACGAGGGTTATGGGGCTACACCTTC.